Shown below are 18 T cell receptor beta chains from a single sample sequenced in a study of cytomegalovirus exposure and HLA in healthy donors. PCR was performed using 60 Vbeta and 13 Jbeta primers. Assay used: immunoSEQ multiplex PCR; TCRdb lists only in-frame clones, some missing. The sample holds about 130,000 clones. Sequences were obtained from PBMCs. All receptors derive from a man between 40 and 49 years old in good health and CMV-seronegative.

The chain joins TRBV7-9 to TRBJ1-3; 7 bases are a match to TRBD1. The CDR3 runs to 16 residues. CDR1 and CDR2 (germline): SEHNR, FQNEAQ (reference sequence). V shed 3 bases and J 2 bases; nucleotides not matched to a gene: 7. The CDR3 sequence: CASSFRQGDPGNTIYF. CDR3 DNA sequence: TGTGCCAGCAGCTTCCGGCAGGGGGATCCTGGAAACACCATATATTTT.

The gene calls are TRBV11-3 and TRBJ2-7; maybe TRBD2 (7 bases). Germline-derived CDR1 and CDR2 are SGHNT and YENEEA. There are 15 residues in the CDR3. The V end lost 7 bases, the J end lost 4 bases, and 20 bases lay between the germline ends. The CDR3, as DNA: TGTGCCAGCAACACTGGGGGGGGCAATGAGTACGAGCAGTACTTC. Amino acids: CASNTGGGNEYEQYF.

This sequence joins TRBV7-6 and TRBJ2-3, with 10 bases that match TRBD2. The V gene end was trimmed by 3 bases and the J gene end by 10 bases; junction bases not matched to a gene: 7. Germline CDR1 reads SGHVS; CDR2 reads FNYEAQ. The CDR3 is 14 amino acids. This chain's CDR3 is CASSFTSGNGAQYF. CDR3 nucleotides: TGTGCCAGCAGCTTTACTAGCGGGAATGGGGCGCAGTATTTT.

J is TRBJ1-4 and V is TRBV6-1; no clear D. Trimming cost V 7 bases and J 0 bases, with 12 bases left between them. Germline CDR1 reads MNHNS; CDR2 reads SASEGT. This CDR3 contains 15 residues. CDR3 sequence reads: CASTNAVTTNEKLFF. In nucleotides, the CDR3 is TGTGCCAGCACTAACGCGGTTACAACTAATGAAAAACTGTTTTTT.

The V and J genes are TRBV28 and TRBJ2-7; possible D gene TRBD2, 6 bases. The CDR3 has 14 amino acids. Germline V gives CDR1 MDHEN, CDR2 SYDVKM. The V end was cut by 6 bases, the J end by 7 bases, with 19 bases between. CDR3 nucleotide sequence: TGTGCCAGCAGACCTCCGGGACTGAGGGGTGAGCAGTACTTC. Its protein is CASRPPGLRGEQYF.

The genes are TRBV5-4 and TRBJ2-2; possible D gene TRBD2, 6 bases. CDR1 is SGHNT, CDR2 YYREEE, per germline (reference sequence). The CDR3 runs 16 residues. V lost 0 bases and J 5 bases, leaving 14 bases between the germline ends. In nucleotides, the CDR3 is TGTGCCAGCAGCTTGGATCCTGGGCGGGATACCGGGGAGCTGTTTTTT. Its translation: CASSLDPGRDTGELFF.

The gene calls are TRBV5-8 and TRBJ2-7, with TRBD1 matching 8 bases. Germline V gene data show CDR1 as SGHTS and CDR2 as YDEGEE. This CDR3 comprises 14 residues. The trim removed 10 bases at V and 4 bases at J, leaving 13 bases unmatched. The CDR3 coding sequence is TGTGCCGCGAGAGGCGCAGGGGGCAAATACGAGCAGTACTTC. Its translation is CAARGAGGKYEQYF.

The J gene is TRBJ2-3, the V gene TRBV7-3; 12 bases are a match to TRBD2. The germline CDR1 and CDR2 sequences are SGHTA and FQGTGA. Trimming cost V 5 bases and J 4 bases; bases outside gene matches: 7. This CDR3 spans 16 amino acids. The CDR3 DNA sequence: TGTGCCAGCAGCCCGGGGACTAGCGGGTTAGCAGATACGCAGTATTTT. Encoded protein: CASSPGTSGLADTQYF. The full variable domain, in which reference TRBV7-3 and TRBJ2-3 provide the parts outside the CDR3, is GAGVSQTPSNKVTEKGKYVELRCDPISGHTALYWYRQSLGQGPEFLIYFQGTGAADDSGLPNDRFFAVRPEGSVSTLKIQRTERGDSAVYLCASSPGTSGLADTQYFGPGTRLTVL.

The rearrangement uses TRBV28 and TRBJ2-5; possibly TRBD2 for D (7 bases). Trimming left V 4 bases short and J 6 bases short, with 21 bases between. The CDR3 loop spans 16 amino acids. Per the germline V gene, CDR1 is MDHEN and CDR2 is SYDVKM. CDR3 loop: CASSSGAGVAKKTQYF. DNA of the CDR3: TGTGCCAGCAGTTCGGGGGCGGGGGTGGCTAAAAAGACCCAGTACTTC. Full variable domain (outside the CDR3, taken from reference TRBV28 and TRBJ2-5): DVKVTQSSRYLVKRTGEKVFLECVQDMDHENMFWYRQDPGLGLRLIYFSYDVKMKEKGDIPEGYSVSREKKERFSLILESASTNQTSMYLCASSSGAGVAKKTQYFGPGTRLLVL.

The CDR3 loop is CPTLAERGLWNEQYF. CDR3 DNA: TGTCCAACCCTAGCAGAGAGGGGACTCTGGAACGAGCAGTACTTC. The V call is TRBV6-1, the J call TRBJ2-7, with TRBD2 as a possible D gene (6 bases). CDR3 length: 15 residues. Germline CDR1 is MNHNS and CDR2 is SASEGT.

The chain combines TRBV10-3 with TRBJ2-7; the match to TRBD1 covers 7 bases. Per germline, CDR1 ENHRY and CDR2 SYGVKD. CDR3 length: 14 residues. The V segment lost 10 bases and the J segment 2 bases; nucleotides outside the gene matches: 11. The DNA for the CDR3 is TGTGCCACCGGGCGCCCGACAGGGACCTACGAGCAGTACTTC. It yields the protein CATGRPTGTYEQYF.

This chain joins TRBV18 and TRBJ2-1; perhaps TRBD2 as D (5 bases). Germline V gives CDR1 KGHSH, CDR2 LQKENI. CDR3 size: 13 residues. V was pared by 6 bases and J by 5 bases, with 11 bases between. The CDR3 is CASSIGIDNEQFF. Here the CDR3 DNA reads TGTGCCAGCTCCATCGGGATAGACAATGAGCAGTTCTTC.

This chain joins TRBV4-3 and TRBJ2-7, with TRBD2 matching over 12 bases. Germline V gives CDR1 LGHNA, CDR2 YSLEER. The junction had 1 base not matched to a gene; V was cut back by 0 bases and J by 4 bases. The length of the CDR3 is 15 residues. CDR3 in DNA: TGCGCCAGCAGCCAAGAGACTAGCGGGAGTTACGAGCAGTACTTC. Amino acid sequence: CASSQETSGSYEQYF.

The chain employs TRBV30 and TRBJ1-5; 10 nucleotides align to TRBD1. The CDR3 has 13 residues. The V and J ends lost 5 bases and 7 bases, in that order; junction bases with no gene match: 5. Germline CDR1 GTSNPN, CDR2 SVGIG (reference sequence). CDR3 in DNA: TGTGCCTGGCAGGGACAGGGGAACCAGCCCCAGCATTTT. This translates into CAWQGQGNQPQHF.

Details on this clone: One end of the junction is discordant with germline, which a read error may explain. The chain is built from TRBV6-5 and TRBJ2-3; TRBD2 is a possible D gene (5 bases). CDR1 MNHEY and CDR2 SVGAGI come from the germline V gene. The CDR3 totals 12 residues. The CDR3 loop is CASSPVSERLFF. DNA for the CDR3: TGTGCCAGCAGCCCGGTCAGTGAGCGGCTTTTTTTT.

CDR3 nucleotides: TGCGCCAGCAGCTTCGGGATGGAGGGTTTTGGCTACACCTTC. This codes for CASSFGMEGFGYTF. The chain joins TRBV5-1 to TRBJ1-2, with D uncertain. From germline, CDR1 is SGHRS and CDR2 YFSETQ. The CDR3 loop spans 14 amino acids. The V gene lost 2 bases and the J gene lost 7 bases, with 15 bases spanning the gap. Full variable domain (remainder filled in from reference TRBV5-1 and TRBJ1-2): KAGVTQTPRYLIKTRGQQVTLSCSPISGHRSVSWYQQTPGQGLQFLFEYFSETQRNKGNFPGRFSGRQFSNSRSEMNVSTLELGDSALYLCASSFGMEGFGYTFGSGTRLTVV.

V and J are TRBV19 and TRBJ1-4; D is possibly TRBD1 (6 bases). Deletions cut 7 bases from V and 7 bases from J, with 16 bases between. There are 14 residues in the CDR3. Germline CDR1 is LNHDA and CDR2 is SQIVND (reference sequence). The CDR3 here is CASTPTQGSEKLFF. CDR3 in DNA: TGTGCCAGTACGCCGACGCAGGGGAGTGAAAAACTGTTTTTT.

The chain joins TRBV5-5 to TRBJ1-5; TRBD1 is a possible D gene (5 bases). There are 14 residues in the CDR3. The V gene's germline CDR1 is SGHKS and CDR2 YYEKEE (reference sequence). The V end lost 3 bases, the J end lost 9 bases, and 16 bases lay between the germline ends. CDR3 sequence (DNA): TGTGCCAGCAGCTCCTCCGGGGGGGACGCGCCCCAGCATTTT. This sequence encodes CASSSSGGDAPQHF.